What follows describes a single T cell receptor (beta chain). Its matching antigen is unknown. Germline and junction disagree at one end, which may indicate a read error. Hyperthyroidism patients, all newly diagnosed, had under 2 months' duration and ages of 18 to 65. No donor had other autoimmune disease, uncontrolled infection, pregnancy or lactation. This sample was taken from a study of Graves' ophthalmopathy and Graves' hyperthyroidism. Study-wide points: Most thyroid-expanded clonotypes exceeding 0.001 frequency were also found in blood.

The authors amplified TCR beta CDR3 regions, and they did so from RNA transcripts for repertoire sequencing. HTBI primers were employed in first-round RT-PCR, then a second-round multiplex PCR followed. MiXCR, run by TCRdb on the multiplex PCR reads, gives a single entry per CDR3 protein. The sample holds 560,000 or so distinct CDR3 sequences, about 35% seen once. The CDR3 loop spans 18 amino acids. Germline CDR1 reads SGHDN; CDR2 reads FVKESK. The clonotype originates from an adult man with Graves' hyperthyroidism. J is TRBJ2-6 and V is TRBV14; perhaps TRBD2 as D (5 bases). What was sequenced was peripheral blood or thyroid tissue (not recorded which). The CDR3 DNA follows: TGTGCCAGCGGCCACCCCCGTCCCCCAGCGGCAGGGGCCAACGTCCTGACTTTC. Residues: CASGHPRPPAAGANVLTF. The whole variable domain, filled in from reference TRBV14 and TRBJ2-6, reads EAGVTQFPSHSVIEKGQTVTLRCDPISGHDNLYWYRRVMGKEIKFLLHFVKESKQDESGMPNNRFLAERTGGTYSTLKVQPAELEDSGVYFCASGHPRPPAAGANVLTFGAGSRLTVL.